The clone carrying this T cell receptor (delta chain) was detected only a few times. The sample originates from a study of gamma-delta T cells after stem cell transplantation. The V gene lost 5 bases and the J gene lost 2 bases, with 1 base spanning the gap. There are 9 residues in the CDR3. CDR1 is NTAFDY, CDR2 IRPDVSE, per germline (reference sequence). TCRdb re-identified clones in the RT-PCR reads via CATT. Its table lists some 20 delta-chain clones. The sequencing input was gamma-delta T cells. This receptor was obtained from a human donor. It is not recorded whose cells these are; they may come from a transplant donor. This table probably holds off-target reads from a library built for another chain. The J gene is TRDJ1, the V gene TRAV23/DV6; D gene uncertain. The CDR3 DNA reads as TGTGCAGCTACCGATAAACTCATCTTT. Encoded protein: CAATDKLIF.